The TCR beta chain described here comes from a study of blood T cell repertoires in COVID-19. Across the study: Some COVID-19 samples were acute and others convalescent; all came from the United States, Italy and Spain. Sources were T cells, B-cell-depleted T cells, or PBMCs; the material itself was cDNA or gDNA.

The length of the CDR3 is 14 residues. The ends were cut back, 2 bases at V and 7 bases at J, with 14 bases in the middle. CDR1 SEHNR and CDR2 FQNEAQ come from the germline V gene (reference sequence). Produced via immunoSEQ multiplex PCR; TCRdb's table is partial and in-frame only. Among some 380,000 clones listed, 70% to 90% were seen once. The sequence came from a woman in her 40s with acute COVID-19. V and J are TRBV7-9 and TRBJ1-1; a weak D match, TRBD1 (6 bases). The sequenced sample consisted of PBMCs or T cells enriched from blood (not recorded which). CDR3 nucleotides: TGTGCCAGCAGCTTAAGACCCGCAGGGGATGAAGCTTTCTTT. Translating it yields CASSLRPAGDEAFF.